This T cell receptor beta chain was captured by sequencing in a study of beta chain features in type 1 diabetes. Study findings and constraints: In these data, an HLA type influence on TCRB rearrangement remained unresolved. Insertion counts at VDJ junctions were lower in type 1 diabetes patients, who also showed more deletions there.

CDR3 length: 16 amino acids. Looked up from germline, CDR1 is SGHNT and CDR2 is YYREEE (reference sequence). V shed 0 bases, J shed 7 bases, and the junction held 8 bases outside the gene matches. This clone appeared a few times. Its antigen is as yet unknown. Naive, central memory, regulatory and stem cell-like memory cells within the CD4+ compartment were sorted using CD45RO/CCR7/CD25/CD127/CD95/CD27. Sorted populations all exceeded 98% purity. Of the isolated RNA, all was reverse transcribed, and so the sequenced material was expressed TCRB transcripts. Sequenced by immunoSEQ multiplex PCR; TCRdb stores in-frame clones only, minus some. The repertoire holds a few hundred thousand clones, with about 30% as singletons.

Material for sequencing was naive CD4+ T cells from blood. The V gene is TRBV5-4, the J gene TRBJ2-1; 9 bases fit TRBD2. The TCR comes from a man between 18 and 35 years old in good health. CDR3 loop: CASSLALAGVDNEQFF. The CDR3 DNA reads TGTGCCAGCAGCTTGGCCTTAGCGGGAGTAGATAATGAGCAGTTCTTC.